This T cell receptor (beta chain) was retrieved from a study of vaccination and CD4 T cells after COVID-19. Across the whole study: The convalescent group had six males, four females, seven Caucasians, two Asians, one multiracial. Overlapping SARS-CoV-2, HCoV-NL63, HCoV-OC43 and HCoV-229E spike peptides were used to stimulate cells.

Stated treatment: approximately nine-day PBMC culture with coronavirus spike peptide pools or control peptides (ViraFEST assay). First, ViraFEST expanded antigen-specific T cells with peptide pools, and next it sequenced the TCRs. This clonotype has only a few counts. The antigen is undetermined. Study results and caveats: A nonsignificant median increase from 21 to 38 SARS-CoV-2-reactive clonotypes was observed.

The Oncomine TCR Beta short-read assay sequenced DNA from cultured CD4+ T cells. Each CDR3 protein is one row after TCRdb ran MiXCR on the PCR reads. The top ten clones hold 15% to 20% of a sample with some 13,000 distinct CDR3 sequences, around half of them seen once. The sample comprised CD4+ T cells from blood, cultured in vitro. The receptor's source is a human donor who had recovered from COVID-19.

CDR3 bases: TGTGCCAGTAGTACGGGACAGGGGGCGAGGGGTTATGGCTACACCTTC. Translation gives CASSTGQGARGYGYTF. The chain couples TRBV19 to TRBJ1-2, with 12 nucleotides matching TRBD1. The CDR3 covers 16 residues. The germline V gene has CDR1 LNHDA and CDR2 SQIVND (reference sequence). With V trimmed by 4 bases and J by 5 bases, 8 bases remained unmatched.